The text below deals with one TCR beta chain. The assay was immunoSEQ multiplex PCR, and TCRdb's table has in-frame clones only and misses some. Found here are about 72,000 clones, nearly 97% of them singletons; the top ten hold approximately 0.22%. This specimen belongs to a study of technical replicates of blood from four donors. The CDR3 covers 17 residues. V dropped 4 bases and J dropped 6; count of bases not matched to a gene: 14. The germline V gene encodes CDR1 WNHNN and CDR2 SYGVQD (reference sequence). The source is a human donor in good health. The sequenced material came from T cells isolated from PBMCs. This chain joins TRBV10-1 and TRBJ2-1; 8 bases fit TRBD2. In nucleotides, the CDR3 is TGCGCCAGCAGTGCCTCCGCCTTGAGGGGACTAGGCAATGAGCAGTTCTTC. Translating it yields CASSASALRGLGNEQFF.